The 25 T cell receptor beta chains reported below all come from one sample, sequenced in a study of cytomegalovirus exposure and HLA in healthy donors. The protocol was immunoSEQ multiplex PCR, while the TCRdb copy is restricted to in-frame clones and leaves out a portion. The table includes some 170,000 clones, approximately 86% detected once. The sequenced material came from PBMCs. The receptors shown here come from a man between 18 and 29 years old in good health and CMV-seropositive.

This chain joins TRBV9 and TRBJ2-7, with 9 bases that match TRBD1. This CDR3 comprises 14 residues. V gave up 3 bases and J gave up 6 bases; unmatched junction bases: 7. The V gene's germline CDR1 is SGDLS and CDR2 YYNGEE. The CDR3 region is CASSGSGTGIEQYF. The CDR3 nucleotides read TGTGCCAGCAGCGGATCCGGGACAGGGATCGAGCAGTACTTC.

The chain couples TRBV28 to TRBJ2-7, with a weak D call TRBD2 (5 bases). Germline CDR1 and CDR2: MDHEN and SYDVKM. This CDR3 contains 15 residues. Trimming stripped 2 bases from V and 0 bases from J, with 11 bases between. The DNA for the CDR3 is TGTGCCAGCAGTTTAGCGGGCTTTAGCTCCTACGAGCAGTACTTC. It specifies CASSLAGFSSYEQYF.

The V gene is TRBV11-2, the J gene TRBJ1-1; D uncertain. The CDR3 runs to 14 residues. Germline V gene data show CDR1 as SGHAT and CDR2 as FQNNGV. V lost 2 bases, J lost 5 bases, and 12 bases lay in between. Written as DNA, the CDR3 is TGTGCCAGCAGCTTATTTCAGTCCAATACTGAAGCTTTCTTT. It codes for CASSLFQSNTEAFF.

This clone was counted once. CDR3 nucleotides: TGTGCCAGCAGCCAAGGGGCTAGCGGGGGGGCGGGTGAGCAGTTCTTC. Translated, it gives CASSQGASGGAGEQFF. V and J are TRBV4-2 and TRBJ2-1, with 12 bases fitting TRBD2. Germline values: CDR1 LGHNA, CDR2 YNFKEQ. This CDR3 has 16 amino acids. The junction had 7 bases not matched to a gene; V was cut back by 1 base and J by 9 bases.

The V and J genes are TRBV5-1 and TRBJ1-2, with 8 positions matching TRBD1. This CDR3 has 15 amino acids. Looked up from germline, CDR1 is SGHRS and CDR2 is YFSETQ. Trimming cost V 0 bases and J 4 bases; bases outside gene matches: 5. The CDR3 loop reads CASSLDQGAGYGYTF. In DNA form, the CDR3 reads TGCGCCAGCAGCTTGGACCAGGGGGCCGGCTATGGCTACACCTTC.

The chain is built from TRBV18 and TRBJ2-4; possibly TRBD2 for D (6 bases). Germline V gene data show CDR1 as KGHSH and CDR2 as LQKENI. V shed 3 bases and J shed 7 bases, with 13 bases lying between them. The CDR3 covers 14 residues. The CDR3 region is CASSPQTGVNIQYF. DNA of the CDR3: TGTGCCAGCTCACCCCAGACGGGGGTTAACATTCAGTACTTC.

V usage is TRBV5-1 and J usage is TRBJ1-2; D gene ambiguous. Germline V gives CDR1 SGHRS, CDR2 YFSETQ. The V end lost 5 bases, the J end lost 8 bases, and 16 bases lay between the germline ends. The CDR3 spans 13 residues. As DNA, the CDR3 is TGCGCCAGCAGAGGGAGAGATGTGTGGGGCTACACCTTC. It specifies CASRGRDVWGYTF.

This clone was seen just once. The chain links TRBV7-2 to TRBJ1-6; possible D gene TRBD1, 6 bases. The CDR3 length is 13 residues. Germline CDR1 and CDR2: SGHTA and FQGNSA. With 1 base removed from V and 9 bases from J, the gap between germline ends came to 7 bases. For the CDR3, the DNA is TGTGCCAGCAGCTTAGTCAGGGGTTCACCCCTCCACTTT. Translating gives CASSLVRGSPLHF. Using reference TRBV7-2 and TRBJ1-6 for the parts outside the CDR3, the full variable domain is GAGVSQSPSNKVTEKGKDVELRCDPISGHTALYWYRQSLGQGLEFLIYFQGNSAPDKSGLPSDRFSAERTGGSVSTLTIQRTQQEDSAVYLCASSLVRGSPLHFGNGTRLTVT.

The chain has TRBV2 and TRBJ2-3; 7 nucleotides agree with TRBD1. Germline CDR1 reads SNHLY; CDR2 reads FYNNEI. After removal of 6 bases from V and 0 bases from J, the junction contained 6 bases not matched to a gene. The CDR3 is 15 residues long. CDR3 DNA sequence: TGTGCCAGCAGGGGGACAGACCCTAGCACAGATACGCAGTATTTT. Translating it yields CASRGTDPSTDTQYF.

The chain couples TRBV7-8 to TRBJ1-4; D unresolved. Trimming shortened V by 5 bases and J by 0 bases, and 13 bases separated the two germline ends. Germline V lookup: CDR1 SGHVS, CDR2 FQNEAQ. The CDR3 contains 16 residues. The CDR3 is CASSSRRTATNEKLFF. In nucleotides, the CDR3 is TGTGCCAGCAGCAGCCGACGGACTGCAACTAATGAAAAACTGTTTTTT.

The chain carries TRBV15 and TRBJ2-6, with D perhaps TRBD1 (5 bases). Germline V lookup: CDR1 LNHNV, CDR2 YYDKDF (reference sequence). This CDR3 is 16 amino acids long. The V and J ends lost 5 bases and 2 bases respectively, with 13 bases between them. The CDR3 region is CATSANSGTGANVLTF. CDR3 bases: TGTGCCACCAGCGCAAACTCAGGGACTGGGGCCAACGTCCTGACTTTC.

The chain employs TRBV5-1 and TRBJ2-2; D is perhaps TRBD1 (5 bases). The V end was cut by 4 bases, the J end by 2 bases, with 12 bases between. CDR1 and CDR2 from the germline V gene are SGHRS and YFSETQ. This CDR3 is 15 amino acids long. The CDR3 bases are TGCGCCAGCAGCCTTGTTCAGGGTAACACCGGGGAGCTGTTTTTT. It codes for CASSLVQGNTGELFF.

V is TRBV28 and J is TRBJ1-6, with D perhaps matching TRBD1 (6 bases). Trimming took 1 base from V and 0 from J, leaving 13 bases between them. The CDR3 has 18 amino acids. Germline CDR1 and CDR2: MDHEN and SYDVKM. The CDR3 protein is CASSLSWQGSSYNSPLHF. Written as DNA, the CDR3 is TGTGCCAGCAGTTTATCATGGCAGGGGAGCTCCTATAATTCACCCCTCCACTTT.

The chain recombines TRBV4-2 with TRBJ1-2, with a possible D match to TRBD1 (5 bases). Germline assignment: CDR1 LGHNA and CDR2 YNFKEQ. V was cut by 1 base and J by 8 bases, with 14 bases left in between. The CDR3 is 14 residues long. In DNA, the CDR3 is TGTGCCAGCAGCCAAGGTGGCGGGACGGAGGGCTACACCTTC. This codes for CASSQGGGTEGYTF.

This clone was counted a single time. The chain links TRBV7-2 to TRBJ2-1; 7 nucleotides align to TRBD2. Germline CDR1 and CDR2: SGHTA and FQGNSA. V shed 1 base, J shed 4 bases, and the junction held 4 bases outside the gene matches. This CDR3 has 15 amino acids. For the CDR3, the DNA is TGTGCCAGCAGCTTAGTGGGGGGGACTTACAATGAGCAGTTCTTC. Residues: CASSLVGGTYNEQFF.

The CDR3, as DNA: TGTGCCAGCAGCGTAGCGGGGTACTCCTACAATGAGCAGTTCTTC. Protein sequence: CASSVAGYSYNEQFF. This chain connects TRBV9 to TRBJ2-1; tentative D call: TRBD2 (5 bases). CDR3 size: 15 residues. Per germline, CDR1 SGDLS and CDR2 YYNGEE. The V gene lost 0 bases and the J gene lost 0 bases, with 7 bases spanning the gap.

This clone has a handful of counts. CDR3 protein: CASSEGTRYGYTF. The DNA of the CDR3 is TGTGCCAGCAGTGAAGGTACCCGGTATGGCTACACCTTC. The chain has TRBV6-1 and TRBJ1-2; D unclear. Trimming cost V 1 base and J 5 bases, with 8 bases left between them. This CDR3 spans 13 amino acids. Germline values: CDR1 MNHNS, CDR2 SASEGT.

The rearrangement joins TRBV5-5 to TRBJ2-7; TRBD1 matches at 7 bases. The CDR3 sequence is 15 residues long. V dropped 0 bases and J dropped 0; count of bases not matched to a gene: 3. Germline V gives CDR1 SGHKS, CDR2 YYEKEE (reference sequence). This chain's CDR3 is CASSLEGALSYEQYF. The DNA for the CDR3 is TGTGCCAGCAGCTTGGAGGGGGCCCTCTCCTACGAGCAGTACTTC.

The rearrangement joins TRBV7-6 to TRBJ2-7; TRBD1 matches at 7 bases. Germline-derived CDR1 and CDR2 are SGHVS and FNYEAQ. This CDR3 spans 15 amino acids. V lost 5 bases, J lost 7 bases, and 14 bases stayed unmatched. CDR3 in DNA: TGTGCCAGCAGCATCATAGGGGGCCGCCCCGAAGAGCAGTACTTC. This sequence encodes CASSIIGGRPEEQYF. Drawing the rest from reference TRBV7-6 and TRBJ2-7, the complete variable domain is GAGVSQSPRYKVTKRGQDVALRCDPISGHVSLYWYRQALGQGPEFLTYFNYEAQQDKSGLPNDRFSAERPEGSISTLTIQRTEQRDSAMYRCASSIIGGRPEEQYFGPGTRLTVT.

The chain joins TRBV7-8 to TRBJ1-3, with D unclear. V lost 6 bases and J 0 bases, leaving 9 bases between the germline ends. The CDR3 consists of 14 residues. CDR1 SGHVS and CDR2 FQNEAQ come from the germline V gene. The CDR3 here is CASRVFSSGNTIYF. The CDR3 bases are TGTGCCAGCAGAGTTTTTAGCTCTGGAAACACCATATATTTT.

The rearrangement joins TRBV6-5 to TRBJ2-7; 9 nucleotides align to TRBD1. The CDR3 length is 14 residues. Germline values: CDR1 MNHEY, CDR2 SVGAGI. The trim removed 5 bases at V and 9 bases at J, leaving 11 bases unmatched. The CDR3 nucleotides are TGTGCCAGCAGTCCCGGGACAGGGCTTTTTGGGCAGTACTTC. The encoded protein is CASSPGTGLFGQYF.

The chain is built from TRBV2 and TRBJ2-5, with 15 bases fitting TRBD2. The CDR3 sequence is 18 residues long. The germline V gene encodes CDR1 SNHLY and CDR2 FYNNEI. The V gene end was trimmed by 9 bases and the J gene end by 4 bases; junction bases not matched to a gene: 15. CDR3 amino acids: CARSRQVGLAGGRETQYF. The CDR3 nucleotides are TGTGCCAGGTCCCGACAGGTCGGACTAGCGGGGGGGCGAGAGACCCAGTACTTC.

The chain recombines TRBV28 with TRBJ2-1, with D possibly being TRBD2 (5 bases). This CDR3 contains 13 residues. Germline lookup yields CDR1 MDHEN and CDR2 SYDVKM. The V end lost 3 bases, the J end lost 12 bases, and 15 bases lay between the germline ends. CDR3 protein: CASSLISSRAQFF. In nucleotides, the CDR3 is TGTGCCAGCAGTTTGATTTCTAGCCGGGCGCAGTTCTTC.

The CDR3 sequence: CASSTGGFYEQYF. CDR3 bases: TGTGCCAGCAGCACAGGGGGCTTTTACGAGCAGTACTTC. The J gene is TRBJ2-7, the V gene TRBV6-5; 9 nucleotides agree with TRBD1. This CDR3 comprises 13 residues. Germline CDR1 reads MNHEY; CDR2 reads SVGAGI. V lost 6 bases and J lost 4; bases outside the gene matches: 4.

J is TRBJ1-2 and V is TRBV10-3, with TRBD1 matching over 7 bases. The trim removed 7 bases at V and 4 bases at J, leaving 9 bases unmatched. CDR3 length: 14 residues. The V gene's germline CDR1 is ENHRY and CDR2 SYGVKD. For the CDR3, the DNA is TGTGCCATCAATAAGGGGGCGCAAATCTATGGCTACACCTTC. Translating gives CAINKGAQIYGYTF.